A single sample is the source of the 8 T cell receptor beta chains below, sequenced in a study of control samples from healthy donors and cancer patients. Generated by immunoSEQ multiplex PCR, the TCRdb table keeps only in-frame clones and is missing some. The sample includes around 190,000 clones, approximately 94% seen only once; the top ten take about 1.4%. Specimen: blood. These receptors were taken from a man in his thirties or forties in good health.

The chain employs TRBV19 and TRBJ2-1, with 7 bases fitting TRBD2. The CDR3 sequence is 15 residues long. Per the germline V gene, CDR1 is LNHDA and CDR2 is SQIVND (reference sequence). V gave up 5 bases and J gave up 4 bases; unmatched junction bases: 8. The CDR3 sequence is CASSSRLAAYNEQFF. The CDR3, as DNA: TGTGCCAGTAGTTCGAGACTAGCAGCATACAATGAGCAGTTCTTC.

This clone has only one observation. The rearrangement uses TRBV9 and TRBJ2-5, with D perhaps matching TRBD1 (6 bases). Germline loops: CDR1 SGDLS, CDR2 YYNGEE. V lost 1 base and J 5 bases, leaving 9 bases between the germline ends. The CDR3 totals 13 residues. In nucleotides, the CDR3 is TGTGCCAGCAGCGTAAACAGGGCTGAGACCCAGTACTTC. It translates to CASSVNRAETQYF. Drawing the rest from reference TRBV9 and TRBJ2-5, the complete variable domain is DSGVTQTPKHLITATGQRVTLRCSPRSGDLSVYWYQQSLDQGLQFLIQYYNGEERAKGNILERFSAQQFPDLHSELNLSSLELGDSALYFCASSVNRAETQYFGPGTRLLVL.

The chain has TRBV14 and TRBJ2-7; 9 nucleotides line up with TRBD2. This CDR3 contains 14 residues. Trimming at V came to 5 bases and at J to 2 bases, leaving 4 bases not matched to a gene. In germline, CDR1 is SGHDN, CDR2 FVKESK. The CDR3 DNA follows: TGTGCCAGCAGCTTAGCGGGGGCCCCCTACGAGCAGTACTTC. This encodes CASSLAGAPYEQYF. Combining the CDR3 with reference TRBV14 and TRBJ2-7 gives the whole variable domain EAGVTQFPSHSVIEKGQTVTLRCDPISGHDNLYWYRRVMGKEIKFLLHFVKESKQDESGMPNNRFLAERTGGTYSTLKVQPAELEDSGVYFCASSLAGAPYEQYFGPGTRLTVT.

Worth noting for this clone: One junction end does not reproduce the germline sequence, and a read error may be involved. This chain connects TRBV4-2 to TRBJ2-1, with D maybe TRBD2 (6 bases). The CDR3 is made up of 15 amino acids. Germline V CDR1 and CDR2: LGHNA, YNFKEQ. The CDR3: CASSKEEGSYNEQFF. The CDR3 region has the DNA TGTGCCAGCAGCAAAGAGGAGGGCTCCTACAATGAGCAGTTCTTC.

V gene TRBV10-3 combines with J gene TRBJ2-1; possibly TRBD1 or TRBD2 for D (5 bases each). Germline loops: CDR1 ENHRY, CDR2 SYGVKD. CDR3 length equals 13 residues. Trimming took off 6 bases at V and 5 bases at J, with 11 bases between the two ends. The CDR3 region has the DNA TGTGCCATCAGCCGGGACGGAAACAATGAGCAGTTCTTC. Amino acids: CAISRDGNNEQFF.

This chain connects TRBV19 to TRBJ1-1; D is uncertain. This CDR3 is built from 11 residues. CDR1 and CDR2 from the germline V gene are LNHDA and SQIVND (reference sequence). The CDR3 DNA sequence: TGTAGCTCGGGTAAGAACACTGAAGCTTTCTTT. Residues: CSSGKNTEAFF.

This chain connects TRBV15 to TRBJ1-2, with 12 bases matching TRBD1. The CDR3 runs 15 residues. Looked up from germline, CDR1 is LNHNV and CDR2 is YYDKDF (reference sequence). V lost 5 bases and J lost 6; bases outside the gene matches: 7. CDR3 sequence: CATSGGQGAWDGYTF. The CDR3, as DNA: TGTGCCACCAGCGGGGGACAGGGGGCATGGGATGGCTACACCTTC.

The rearrangement links TRBV27 to TRBJ1-1; D is undetermined. Trimming shortened V by 6 bases and J by 0 bases, and 8 bases separated the two germline ends. The germline CDR1 and CDR2 sequences are MNHEY and SMNVEV (reference sequence). The length of the CDR3 is 13 residues. The CDR3 is CASSGPLNTEAFF. The CDR3 DNA follows: TGTGCCAGCAGCGGACCGTTGAACACTGAAGCTTTCTTT.